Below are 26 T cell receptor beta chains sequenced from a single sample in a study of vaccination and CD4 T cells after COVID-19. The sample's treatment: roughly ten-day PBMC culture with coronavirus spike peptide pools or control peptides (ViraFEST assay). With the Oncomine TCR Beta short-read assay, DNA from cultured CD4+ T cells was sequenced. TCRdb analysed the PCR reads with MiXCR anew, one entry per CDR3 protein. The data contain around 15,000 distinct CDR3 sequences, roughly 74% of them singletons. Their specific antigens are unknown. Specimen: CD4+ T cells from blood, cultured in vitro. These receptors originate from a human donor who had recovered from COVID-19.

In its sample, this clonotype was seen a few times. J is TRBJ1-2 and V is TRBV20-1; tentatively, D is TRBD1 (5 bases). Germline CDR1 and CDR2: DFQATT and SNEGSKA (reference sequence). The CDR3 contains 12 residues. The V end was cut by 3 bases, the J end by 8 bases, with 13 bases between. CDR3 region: CSARTREGGYTF. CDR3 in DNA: TGCAGTGCTAGGACCAGGGAGGGGGGCTACACCTTC.

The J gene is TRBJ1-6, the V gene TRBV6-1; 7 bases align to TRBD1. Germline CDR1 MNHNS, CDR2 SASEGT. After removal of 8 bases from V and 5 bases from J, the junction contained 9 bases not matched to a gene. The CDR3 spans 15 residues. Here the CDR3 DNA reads TGTGCCAGCCTCAGTTCGGGACAGCATAATTCACCCCTCCACTTT. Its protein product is CASLSSGQHNSPLHF.

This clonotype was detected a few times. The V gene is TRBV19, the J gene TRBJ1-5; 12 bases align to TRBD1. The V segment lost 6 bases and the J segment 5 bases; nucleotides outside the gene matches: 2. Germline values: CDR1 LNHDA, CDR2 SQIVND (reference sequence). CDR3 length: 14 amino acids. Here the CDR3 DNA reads TGTGCCAGTAGCGGGACAGGGGGCGATCAGCCCCAGCATTTT. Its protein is CASSGTGGDQPQHF.

CDR3: CATSDPRTGSTGELFF. The CDR3 DNA reads as TGTGCCACCAGTGATCCAAGGACAGGGAGCACCGGGGAGCTGTTTTTT. The chain is built from TRBV24-1 and TRBJ2-2; TRBD1 aligns across 8 bases. The CDR3 consists of 16 residues. Germline V CDR1 and CDR2: KGHDR, SFDVKD. V was clipped by 3 bases and J by 4 bases; unmatched bases: 6.

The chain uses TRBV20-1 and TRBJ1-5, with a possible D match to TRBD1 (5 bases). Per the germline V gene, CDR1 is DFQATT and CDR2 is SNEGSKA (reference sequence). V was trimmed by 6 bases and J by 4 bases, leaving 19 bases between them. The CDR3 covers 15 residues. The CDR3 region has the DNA TGCAGTGCCAATACACCGACAGTCCCAAATCAGCCCCAGCATTTT. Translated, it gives CSANTPTVPNQPQHF.

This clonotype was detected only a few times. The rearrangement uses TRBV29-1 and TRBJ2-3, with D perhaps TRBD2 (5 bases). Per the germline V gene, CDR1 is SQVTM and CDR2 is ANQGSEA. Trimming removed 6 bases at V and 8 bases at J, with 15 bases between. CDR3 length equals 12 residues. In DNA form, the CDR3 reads TGCAGCGTACCCAACCCGGCGGGTACGCAGTATTTT. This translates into CSVPNPAGTQYF.

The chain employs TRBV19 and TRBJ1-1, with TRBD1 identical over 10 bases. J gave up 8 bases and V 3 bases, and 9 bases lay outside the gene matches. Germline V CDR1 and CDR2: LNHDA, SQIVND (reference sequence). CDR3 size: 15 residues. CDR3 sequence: CASSMDGQGGYEAFF. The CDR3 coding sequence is TGTGCCAGTAGTATGGATGGACAGGGGGGGTACGAAGCTTTCTTT.

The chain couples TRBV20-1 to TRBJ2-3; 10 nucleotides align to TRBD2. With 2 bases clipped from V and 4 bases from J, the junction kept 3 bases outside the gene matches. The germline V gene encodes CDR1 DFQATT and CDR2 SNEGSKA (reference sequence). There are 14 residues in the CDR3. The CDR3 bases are TGCAGTGCTAGACTAGCGGGAGCCCCAGATACGCAGTATTTT. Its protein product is CSARLAGAPDTQYF.

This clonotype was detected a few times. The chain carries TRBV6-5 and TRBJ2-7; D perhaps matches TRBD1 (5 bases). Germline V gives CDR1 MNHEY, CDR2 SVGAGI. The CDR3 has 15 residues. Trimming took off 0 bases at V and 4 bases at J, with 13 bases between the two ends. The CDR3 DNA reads TGTGCCAGCAGTTACTCGAAATGGGGCTCATACGAGCAGTACTTC. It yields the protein CASSYSKWGSYEQYF.

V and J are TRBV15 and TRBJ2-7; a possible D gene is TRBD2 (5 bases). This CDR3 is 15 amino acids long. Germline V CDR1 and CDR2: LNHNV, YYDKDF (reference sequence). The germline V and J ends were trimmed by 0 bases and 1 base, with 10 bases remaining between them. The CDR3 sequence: CATSRDGSGSYEQYF. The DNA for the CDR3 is TGTGCCACCAGCAGAGATGGCAGCGGTTCCTACGAGCAGTACTTC.

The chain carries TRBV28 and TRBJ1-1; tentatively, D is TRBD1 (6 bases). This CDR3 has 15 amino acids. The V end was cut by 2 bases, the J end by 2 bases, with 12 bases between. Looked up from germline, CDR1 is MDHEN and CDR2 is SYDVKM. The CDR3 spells CASSLGGGLNTEAFF. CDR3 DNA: TGTGCCAGCAGTTTAGGCGGGGGGCTAAACACTGAAGCTTTCTTT.

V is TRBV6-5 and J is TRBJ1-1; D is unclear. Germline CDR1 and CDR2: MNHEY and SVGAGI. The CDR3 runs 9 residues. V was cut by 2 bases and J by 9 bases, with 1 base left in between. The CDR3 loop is CASSYKAFF. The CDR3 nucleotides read TGTGCCAGCAGTTACAAAGCTTTCTTT.

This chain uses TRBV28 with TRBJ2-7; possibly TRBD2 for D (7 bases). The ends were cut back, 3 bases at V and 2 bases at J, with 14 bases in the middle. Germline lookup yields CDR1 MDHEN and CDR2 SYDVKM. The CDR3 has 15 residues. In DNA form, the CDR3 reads TGTGCCAGCAGTTTTCGGGGGGCTTCTACCTACGAGCAGTACTTC. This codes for CASSFRGASTYEQYF.

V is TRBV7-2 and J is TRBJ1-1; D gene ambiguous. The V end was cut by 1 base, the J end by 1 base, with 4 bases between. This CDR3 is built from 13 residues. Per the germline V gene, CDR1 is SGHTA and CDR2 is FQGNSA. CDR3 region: CASSLGRNTEAFF. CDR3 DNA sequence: TGTGCCAGCAGCTTAGGCAGGAACACTGAAGCTTTCTTT.

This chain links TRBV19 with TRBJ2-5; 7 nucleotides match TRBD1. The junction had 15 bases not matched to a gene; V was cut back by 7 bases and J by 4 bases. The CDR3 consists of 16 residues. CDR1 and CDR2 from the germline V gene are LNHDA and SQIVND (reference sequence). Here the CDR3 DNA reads TGTGCCAGTACCGATTCAGTGACAGGGACCGGAGAGACCCAGTACTTC. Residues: CASTDSVTGTGETQYF.

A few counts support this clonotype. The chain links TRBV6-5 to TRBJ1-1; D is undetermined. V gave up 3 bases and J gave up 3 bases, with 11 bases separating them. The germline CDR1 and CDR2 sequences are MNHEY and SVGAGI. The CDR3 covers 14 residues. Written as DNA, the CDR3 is TGTGCCAGCAGTTATACGGGGAAGGACACTGAAGCTTTCTTT. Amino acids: CASSYTGKDTEAFF.

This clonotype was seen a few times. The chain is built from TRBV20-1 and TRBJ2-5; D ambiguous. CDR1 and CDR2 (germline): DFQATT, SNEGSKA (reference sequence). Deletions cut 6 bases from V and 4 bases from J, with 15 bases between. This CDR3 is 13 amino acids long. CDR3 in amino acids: CSAEKSAPETQYF. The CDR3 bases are TGCAGTGCGGAAAAGTCGGCCCCAGAGACCCAGTACTTC.

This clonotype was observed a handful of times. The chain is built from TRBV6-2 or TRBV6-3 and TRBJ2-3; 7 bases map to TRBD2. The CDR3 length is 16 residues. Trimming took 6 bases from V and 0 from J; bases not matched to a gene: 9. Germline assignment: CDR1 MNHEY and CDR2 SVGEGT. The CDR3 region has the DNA TGTGCCAGCAGCCGTATCCCTAGCGGAAGCACAGATACGCAGTATTTT. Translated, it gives CASSRIPSGSTDTQYF.

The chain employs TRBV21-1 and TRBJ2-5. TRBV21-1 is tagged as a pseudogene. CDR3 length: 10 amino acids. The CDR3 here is CASNQETQYF. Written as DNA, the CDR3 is TGTGCCAGCAACCAAGAGACCCAGTACTTC.

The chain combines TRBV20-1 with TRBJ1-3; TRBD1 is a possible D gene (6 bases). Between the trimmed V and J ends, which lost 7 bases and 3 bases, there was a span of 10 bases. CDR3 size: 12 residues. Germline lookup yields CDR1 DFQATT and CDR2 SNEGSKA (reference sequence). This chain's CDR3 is CSVRGLGNTIYF. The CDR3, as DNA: TGCAGTGTGCGGGGGCTTGGAAACACCATATATTTT.

CDR3 bases: TGTGCCAGCGCCCCCTGGCAGAAAAATTCACCCCTCCACTTT. Translation: CASAPWQKNSPLHF. The rearrangement joins TRBV27 to TRBJ1-6; no definite D call. V shed 8 bases and J shed 7 bases, with 15 bases lying between them. The CDR3 has 14 amino acids. Germline CDR1 MNHEY, CDR2 SMNVEV (reference sequence).

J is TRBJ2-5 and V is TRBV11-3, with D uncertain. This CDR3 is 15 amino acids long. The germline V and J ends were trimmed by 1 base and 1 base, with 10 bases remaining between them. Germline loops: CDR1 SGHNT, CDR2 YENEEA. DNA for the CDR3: TGTGCCAGCAGCTTAGGAAGGGCCAGCCAAGAGACCCAGTACTTC. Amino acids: CASSLGRASQETQYF.

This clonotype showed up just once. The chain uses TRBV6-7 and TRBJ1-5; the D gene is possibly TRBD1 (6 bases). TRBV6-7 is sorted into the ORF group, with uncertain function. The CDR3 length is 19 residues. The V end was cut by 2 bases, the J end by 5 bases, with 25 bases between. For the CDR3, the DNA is TGTGCCAGCAGTTACCAATGTAATTATACCGGGACACGGGATCAGCCCCAGCATTTT. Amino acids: CASSYQCNYTGTRDQPQHF.

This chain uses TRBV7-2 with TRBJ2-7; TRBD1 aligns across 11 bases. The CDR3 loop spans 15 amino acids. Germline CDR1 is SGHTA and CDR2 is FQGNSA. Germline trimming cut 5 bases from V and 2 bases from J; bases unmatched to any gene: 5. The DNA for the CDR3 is TGTGCCAGCAGCCCCCGGACAGGGGGCCCCTACGAGCAGTACTTC. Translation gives CASSPRTGGPYEQYF. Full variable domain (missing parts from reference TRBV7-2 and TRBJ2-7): GAGVSQSPSNKVTEKGKDVELRCDPISGHTALYWYRQSLGQGLEFLIYFQGNSAPDKSGLPSDRFSAERTGGSVSTLTIQRTQQEDSAVYLCASSPRTGGPYEQYFGPGTRLTVT.

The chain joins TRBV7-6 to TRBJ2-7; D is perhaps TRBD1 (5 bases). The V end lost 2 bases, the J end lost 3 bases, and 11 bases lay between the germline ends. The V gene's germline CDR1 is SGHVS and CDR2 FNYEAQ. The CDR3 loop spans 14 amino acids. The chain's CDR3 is CASSLIDSNYEQYF. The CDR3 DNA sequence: TGTGCCAGCAGCTTAATAGACAGTAACTACGAGCAGTACTTC.

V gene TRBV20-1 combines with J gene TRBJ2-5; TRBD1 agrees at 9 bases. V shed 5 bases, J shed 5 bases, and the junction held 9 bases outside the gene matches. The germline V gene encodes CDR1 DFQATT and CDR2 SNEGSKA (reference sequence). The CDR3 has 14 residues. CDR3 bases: TGCAGTGCTGGGGCACAGGGGGCCAGGGAGACCCAGTACTTC. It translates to CSAGAQGARETQYF.